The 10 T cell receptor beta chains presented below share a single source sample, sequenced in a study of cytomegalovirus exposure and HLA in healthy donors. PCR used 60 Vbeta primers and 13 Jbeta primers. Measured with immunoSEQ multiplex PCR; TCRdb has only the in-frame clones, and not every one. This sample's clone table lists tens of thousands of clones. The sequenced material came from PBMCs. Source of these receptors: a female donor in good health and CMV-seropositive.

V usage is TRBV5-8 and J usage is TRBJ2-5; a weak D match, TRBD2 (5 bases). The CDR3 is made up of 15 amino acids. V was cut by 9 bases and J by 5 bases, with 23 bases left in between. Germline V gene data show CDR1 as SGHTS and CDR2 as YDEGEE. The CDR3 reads CATEMGSFTGETQYF. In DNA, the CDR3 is TGTGCCACCGAAATGGGGAGCTTTACCGGGGAGACCCAGTACTTC.

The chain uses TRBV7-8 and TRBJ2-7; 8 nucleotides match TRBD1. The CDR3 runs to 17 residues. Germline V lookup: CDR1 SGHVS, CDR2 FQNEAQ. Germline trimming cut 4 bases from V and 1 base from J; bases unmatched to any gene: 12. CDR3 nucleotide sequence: TGTGCCAGCAGCTCGAGCCTACTCCGGGACAGGTCCTACGAGCAGTACTTC. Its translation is CASSSSLLRDRSYEQYF.

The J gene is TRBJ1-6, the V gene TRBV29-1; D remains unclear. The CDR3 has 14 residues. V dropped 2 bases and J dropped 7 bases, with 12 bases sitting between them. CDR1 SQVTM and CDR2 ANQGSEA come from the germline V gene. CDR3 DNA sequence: TGCAGCGTTGAACGCGGGTCCCTCAATTCACCCCTCCACTTT. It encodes CSVERGSLNSPLHF.

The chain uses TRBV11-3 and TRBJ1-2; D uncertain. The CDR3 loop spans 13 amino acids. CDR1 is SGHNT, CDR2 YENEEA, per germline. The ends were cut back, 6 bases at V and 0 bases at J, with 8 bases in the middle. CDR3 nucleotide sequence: TGTGCCAGCAGTCACGCGGCTAACTATGGCTACACCTTC. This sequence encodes CASSHAANYGYTF.

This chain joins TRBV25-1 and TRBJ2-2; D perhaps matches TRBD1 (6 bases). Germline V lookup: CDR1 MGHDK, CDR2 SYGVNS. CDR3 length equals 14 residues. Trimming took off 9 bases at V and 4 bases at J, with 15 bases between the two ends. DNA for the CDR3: TGTGCCAGAACTCCCCAGGGGTCCACCGGGGAGCTGTTTTTT. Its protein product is CARTPQGSTGELFF.

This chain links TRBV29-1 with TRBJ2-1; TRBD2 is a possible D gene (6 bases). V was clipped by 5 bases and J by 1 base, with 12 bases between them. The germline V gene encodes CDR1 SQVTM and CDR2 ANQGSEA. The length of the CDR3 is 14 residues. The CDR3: CSVTTGGSYNEQFF. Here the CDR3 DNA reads TGCAGCGTTACCACCGGGGGTTCCTACAATGAGCAGTTCTTC.

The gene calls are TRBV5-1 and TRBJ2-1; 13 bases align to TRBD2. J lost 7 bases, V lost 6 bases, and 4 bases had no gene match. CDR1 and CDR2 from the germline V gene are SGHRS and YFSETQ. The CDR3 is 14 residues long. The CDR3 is CASTGLAGFNEQFF. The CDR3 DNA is TGCGCCAGCACGGGACTAGCGGGGTTTAATGAGCAGTTCTTC.

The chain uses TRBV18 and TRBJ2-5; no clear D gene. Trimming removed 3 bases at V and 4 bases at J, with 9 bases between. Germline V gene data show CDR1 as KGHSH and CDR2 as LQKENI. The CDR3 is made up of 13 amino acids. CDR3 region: CASSPLVRETQYF. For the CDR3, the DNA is TGTGCCAGCTCACCTCTCGTCCGAGAGACCCAGTACTTC.

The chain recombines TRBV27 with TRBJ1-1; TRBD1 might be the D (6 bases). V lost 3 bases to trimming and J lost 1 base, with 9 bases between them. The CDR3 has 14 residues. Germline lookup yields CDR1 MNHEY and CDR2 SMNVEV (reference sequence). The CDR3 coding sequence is TGTGCCAGCAGTTTGGCAGGGGAGAACACTGAAGCTTTCTTT. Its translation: CASSLAGENTEAFF.

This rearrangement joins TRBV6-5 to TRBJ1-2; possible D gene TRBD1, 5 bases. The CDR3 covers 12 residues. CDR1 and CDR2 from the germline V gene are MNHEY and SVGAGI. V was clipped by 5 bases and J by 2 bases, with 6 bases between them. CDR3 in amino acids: CASSRQNYGYTF. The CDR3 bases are TGTGCCAGCAGTCGACAGAACTATGGCTACACCTTC.